This T cell receptor (beta chain) was documented in a study of monozygotic twins with inflammatory bowel disease. The CDR3 is made up of 13 amino acids. Germline values: CDR1 DFQATT, CDR2 SNEGSKA (reference sequence). One entry per CDR3 protein, without DNA, is what TCRdb gives after re-calling the 5' RACE reads. Recorded for this sample: a few hundred thousand distinct CDR3 sequences. Every donor provided one blood sample measuring approximately 2.7 ml. The source is a human donor with ulcerative colitis or Crohn's disease, or a healthy co-twin of an affected twin (not recorded which). The chain carries TRBV20-1 and TRBJ2-4. The sequencing input was blood. CDR3 sequence reads: CSASRLAKNIQYF.